This T cell receptor beta chain was found in a study of T cell responses to AZD1222 COVID-19 vaccine. Germline V gene sequence: CDR1 MDHEN, CDR2 SYDVKM. With 8 bases clipped from V and 2 bases from J, the junction kept 18 bases outside the gene matches. This CDR3 has 18 residues. Study-wide results and caveats: Baseline seropositivity occurred in only 5 to 7 AZD1222 recipients. Repertoires were collected only later (after the peak T cell response had occurred). Clonal diversity was possibly underestimated, and the donors were mostly white British, with more females.

Only in-frame clones appear in the TCRdb table, and some are missing; sequencing was by immunoSEQ multiplex PCR. The table has about 81,000 clones, 70% to 90% seen once; the top ten hold around 3.5%. Comment on this clone: Its antigen remains unknown.

This receptor was taken from an adult who received the AZD1222 COVID-19 vaccine. The sequenced sample was peripheral blood, obtained 28 days after the second AZD1222 dose. V is TRBV28 and J is TRBJ2-7; 10 positions agree with TRBD2. Here the CDR3 DNA reads TGTGCCAGCTCCCCGGGACATTTCGGACTAGCGGACCCCTACGAGCAGTACTTC. It specifies CASSPGHFGLADPYEQYF.